This note documents a single T cell receptor (beta chain) sequence. These data belong to a study of cytomegalovirus exposure and HLA in healthy donors. The germline gives CDR1 MGHDK, CDR2 SYGVNS. The CDR3 has 13 amino acids. Trimming cost V 10 bases and J 3 bases; bases outside gene matches: 5. Primers for the PCR totalled 60 Vbeta and 13 Jbeta. Libraries were prepared by immunoSEQ multiplex PCR; TCRdb keeps only in-frame clonotypes and omits some of them. The sample records about 110,000 clones, approximately 82% being singletons. Sequenced input: PBMCs. The receptor comes from a man aged 25-45 years in good health and CMV-seropositive. The V and J genes are TRBV25-1 and TRBJ2-1, with TRBD2 matching over 8 bases. The DNA for the CDR3 is TGTGCCACCCGTAGCGGGGACTACAATGAGCAGTTCTTC. Translating gives CATRSGDYNEQFF.